Listed here are 19 T cell receptor beta chains from one sample, sequenced in a study of cytomegalovirus exposure and HLA in healthy donors. It was with 60 Vbeta and 13 Jbeta primers that the PCR ran. Sequencing was performed with immunoSEQ multiplex PCR; in TCRdb, only in-frame clones are kept and a portion is missing. The sample includes some 78,000 clones, about 80% of them seen just once. The specimen was PBMCs. The receptors here all came from a man aged 50 to 60 in good health and CMV-seropositive.

The chain carries TRBV30 and TRBJ1-5; tentative D call: TRBD1 (6 bases). The CDR3 covers 15 residues. Looked up from germline, CDR1 is GTSNPN and CDR2 is SVGIG (reference sequence). V was trimmed by 2 bases and J by 1 base, leaving 12 bases between them. The CDR3 nucleotides read TGTGCCTGGAGTCCGGAACAGGGCAGCAATCAGCCCCAGCATTTT. It yields the protein CAWSPEQGSNQPQHF.

This chain joins TRBV15 and TRBJ2-1; D is perhaps TRBD1 (5 bases). The germline V gene encodes CDR1 LNHNV and CDR2 YYDKDF (reference sequence). The CDR3 has 14 residues. The V and J ends lost 1 base and 4 bases respectively, with 8 bases between them. The DNA for the CDR3 is TGTGCCACCAGCAGAGGGCAGGGATACAATGAGCAGTTCTTC. Its translation: CATSRGQGYNEQFF.

The V gene is TRBV5-8, the J gene TRBJ2-1; 9 bases match TRBD2. This CDR3 comprises 14 residues. V trimming: 0 bases; J trimming: 9 bases; junction bases outside the gene matches: 4. Germline assignment: CDR1 SGHTS and CDR2 YDEGEE. CDR3 sequence: CASSLALAGVEQFF. The CDR3 region has the DNA TGTGCCAGCAGCTTGGCGTTAGCGGGAGTTGAGCAGTTCTTC.

The rearrangement joins TRBV19 to TRBJ2-1, with 11 bases matching TRBD2. V lost 2 bases to trimming and J lost 7 bases; unmatched junction nucleotides: 10. The CDR3 is 17 residues long. From germline, CDR1 is LNHDA and CDR2 SQIVND (reference sequence). The CDR3: CASSILAGGRKINEQFF. In DNA form, the CDR3 reads TGTGCCAGTAGTATACTAGCGGGAGGCCGAAAGATTAATGAGCAGTTCTTC.

This sequence joins TRBV6-1 and TRBJ1-2, with 10 bases fitting TRBD1. The CDR3 spans 15 residues. Germline CDR1 MNHNS, CDR2 SASEGT. With 7 bases clipped from V and 6 bases from J, the junction kept 11 bases outside the gene matches. CDR3 in DNA: TGTGCCAGCAATGGGGCGGGACAGGGGCCAGATGGCTACACCTTC. This sequence encodes CASNGAGQGPDGYTF.

The chain carries TRBV7-2 and TRBJ2-3; D perhaps matches TRBD2 (6 bases). CDR1 and CDR2 from the germline V gene are SGHTA and FQGNSA. Trimming shortened V by 1 base and J by 11 bases, and 7 bases separated the two germline ends. The CDR3 contains 11 residues. The DNA of the CDR3 is TGTGCCAGCAGCTTAGTCGGGGGGCAGTATTTT. This codes for CASSLVGGQYF.

The chain couples TRBV9 to TRBJ2-3; D not resolved. Trimming removed 0 bases at V and 6 bases at J, with 14 bases between. Germline V gene lookup returns CDR1 SGDLS and CDR2 YYNGEE. This CDR3 has 15 residues. In DNA form, the CDR3 reads TGTGCCAGCAGCGTAGCTATGCTGATCTCGGATACGCAGTATTTT. Translation: CASSVAMLISDTQYF.

The J gene is TRBJ2-3, the V gene TRBV30; 10 positions match TRBD2. The germline V gene encodes CDR1 GTSNPN and CDR2 SVGIG (reference sequence). V lost 6 bases, J lost 4 bases, and 7 bases stayed unmatched. CDR3 length: 14 residues. CDR3 nucleotide sequence: TGTGCCTGTTACCAAGCGGGAGGGCCAGATACGCAGTATTTT. Translated: CACYQAGGPDTQYF.

The CDR3 coding sequence is TGTGCCAGTTCCGATGTGGCTAGCGGGAGGAATGAGCAGTTCTTC. Its translation is CASSDVASGRNEQFF. The chain couples TRBV19 to TRBJ2-1; 11 bases fit TRBD2. CDR1 and CDR2 from the germline V gene are LNHDA and SQIVND (reference sequence). This CDR3 has 15 residues. V was pared by 8 bases and J by 7 bases, with 10 bases of the junction left unmatched.

The genes are TRBV11-3 and TRBJ2-7; 7 bases line up with TRBD1. The junction had 7 bases not matched to a gene; V was cut back by 5 bases and J by 6 bases. The CDR3 contains 13 residues. Germline CDR1 SGHNT, CDR2 YENEEA. The CDR3 bases are TGTGCCAGCAGCGCAATCGACAGGGTCGAGCAGTACTTC. As protein: CASSAIDRVEQYF.

The rearrangement uses TRBV5-5 and TRBJ1-2; 10 bases line up with TRBD1. The germline V gene has CDR1 SGHKS and CDR2 YYEKEE (reference sequence). The CDR3 covers 15 residues. Unmatched junction bases numbered 2, after V lost 3 bases and J lost 0 bases. The CDR3 DNA sequence: TGTGCCAGCAGCTGGGACAGGGGAGCTAACTATGGCTACACCTTC. This translates into CASSWDRGANYGYTF. Drawing the rest from reference TRBV5-5 and TRBJ1-2, the complete variable domain is DAGVTQSPTHLIKTRGQQVTLRCSPISGHKSVSWYQQVLGQGPQFIFQYYEKEERGRGNFPDRFSARQFPNYSSELNVNALLLGDSALYLCASSWDRGANYGYTFGSGTRLTVV.

Sample share makes this clone medium-sized (0.01 to 0.1%). V usage is TRBV7-9 and J usage is TRBJ2-1, with TRBD2 matching over 11 bases. The CDR3 totals 16 residues. The J segment lost 6 bases and the V segment lost 4 bases, leaving 8 bases of the junction unmatched. CDR1 SEHNR and CDR2 FQNEAQ come from the germline V gene (reference sequence). Here the CDR3 reads CASSSGRGLAVNEQFF. The CDR3 region has the DNA TGTGCCAGCAGCTCGGGGCGGGGACTAGCGGTCAATGAGCAGTTCTTC.

The gene calls are TRBV30 and TRBJ2-7; TRBD2 matches 7 bases. V lost 5 bases and J lost 6; bases outside the gene matches: 13. Germline V CDR1 and CDR2: GTSNPN, SVGIG (reference sequence). This CDR3 is 14 amino acids long. CDR3 in amino acids: CAWGRGGRLLEQYF. The CDR3 DNA follows: TGTGCCTGGGGTCGGGGCGGGAGACTTCTCGAGCAGTACTTC.

For this clone: The final CDR3 position lacks the conserved phenylalanine or tryptophan, pointing to a likely read error. The chain recombines TRBV25-1 with TRBJ1-1; 7 nucleotides match TRBD1. The length of the CDR3 is 15 residues. With V trimmed by 1 base and J by 5 bases, 7 bases remained unmatched. Germline V lookup: CDR1 MGHDK, CDR2 SYGVNS. In DNA, the CDR3 is TGTGCCAGCAGTGAATTTTCAGGGGGTGAGACTGAAGCTTTCTGT. This sequence encodes CASSEFSGGETEAFC.

The chain employs TRBV5-1 and TRBJ1-3, with D unclear. The germline V gene has CDR1 SGHRS and CDR2 YFSETQ. Trimming cost V 2 bases and J 0 bases, with 12 bases left between them. The CDR3 sequence is 16 residues long. The CDR3 nucleotides read TGCGCCAGCAGCTTAGGAGGGATAGTCTCTGGAAACACCATATATTTT. Amino acids: CASSLGGIVSGNTIYF. The variable domain in full, completed from reference TRBV5-1 and TRBJ1-3, reads KAGVTQTPRYLIKTRGQQVTLSCSPISGHRSVSWYQQTPGQGLQFLFEYFSETQRNKGNFPGRFSGRQFSNSRSEMNVSTLELGDSALYLCASSLGGIVSGNTIYFGEGSWLTVV.

This sequence joins TRBV5-1 and TRBJ1-2; 9 nucleotides align to TRBD1. The CDR3 is 12 residues long. V was pared by 5 bases and J by 11 bases, with 7 bases of the junction left unmatched. CDR1 is SGHRS, CDR2 YFSETQ, per germline. The CDR3 DNA reads TGCGCCAGCAGTTACGGACAGGGGACTTACACCTTC. It translates to CASSYGQGTYTF.

CDR3: CASSLDGTSGRETQYF. The CDR3, as DNA: TGCGCCAGCAGCTTGGATGGGACTAGCGGGAGGGAGACCCAGTACTTC. The chain is built from TRBV5-1 and TRBJ2-5; 15 bases match TRBD2. Germline trimming cut 0 bases from V and 5 bases from J; bases unmatched to any gene: 2. The length of the CDR3 is 16 residues. Germline-derived CDR1 and CDR2 are SGHRS and YFSETQ.

Regarding this clone: Germline and junction disagree at one end, which may indicate a read error. CDR3 amino acids: CSSSPPDRVREQYF. For the CDR3, the DNA is TGTTCCAGCAGCCCGCCGGACAGGGTGAGGGAGCAGTACTTC. The chain recombines TRBV7-9 with TRBJ2-7, with 8 bases fitting TRBD1. Germline-derived CDR1 and CDR2 are SEHNR and FQNEAQ (reference sequence). The CDR3 is 14 residues long.

The genes are TRBV9 and TRBJ2-7; D possibly corresponds to TRBD2 (5 bases). V lost 0 bases and J lost 3, with 13 bases in between. This CDR3 is built from 15 residues. Germline V gene data show CDR1 as SGDLS and CDR2 as YYNGEE. The CDR3 DNA follows: TGTGCCAGCAGCGTAGAAGTGGACGGACTCTACGAGCAGTACTTC. Translation: CASSVEVDGLYEQYF.